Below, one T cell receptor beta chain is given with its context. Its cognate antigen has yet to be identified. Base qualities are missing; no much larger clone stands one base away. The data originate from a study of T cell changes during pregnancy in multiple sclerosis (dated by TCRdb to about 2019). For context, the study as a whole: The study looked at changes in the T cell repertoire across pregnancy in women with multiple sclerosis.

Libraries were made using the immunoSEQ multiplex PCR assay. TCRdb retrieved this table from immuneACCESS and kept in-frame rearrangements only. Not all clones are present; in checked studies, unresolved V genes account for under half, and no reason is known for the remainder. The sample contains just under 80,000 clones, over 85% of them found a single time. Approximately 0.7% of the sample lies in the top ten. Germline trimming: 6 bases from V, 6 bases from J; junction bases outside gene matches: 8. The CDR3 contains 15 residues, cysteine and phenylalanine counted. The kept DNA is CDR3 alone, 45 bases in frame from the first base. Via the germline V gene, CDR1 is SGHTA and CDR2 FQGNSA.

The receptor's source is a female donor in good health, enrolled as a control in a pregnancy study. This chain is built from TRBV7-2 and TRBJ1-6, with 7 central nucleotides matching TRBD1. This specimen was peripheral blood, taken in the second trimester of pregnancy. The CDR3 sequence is CASRSLGTANSPLHF. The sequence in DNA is TGTGCCAGCAGATCCTTAGGGACAGCTAATTCACCCCTCCACTTT.